The sequence of this T cell receptor beta chain was determined in a study of OX40 agonist ivuxolimab in advanced cancers. The overall study: Participants averaged about 60 years of age (range 23 to 79) and were around 80% male. Findings and limits, study-wide: Also showing low normalized T-cell clonal expansion were some of the nonresponders. Among the least clonally expanded were partial responders at 0.1-3.0 mg/kg.

Generated by immunoSEQ multiplex PCR, the TCRdb table keeps only in-frame clones and is missing some. The sample records 55,000 to 75,000 clones, about 89% being singletons. On this clone itself: The antigen is unknown.

V gave up 5 bases and J gave up 4 bases; unmatched junction bases: 2. This CDR3 region has 14 residues. The germline V gene has CDR1 SGHNT and CDR2 YENEEA. The sequencing used CD4+ or CD8+ T cells sorted from blood, collected in a trial of the OX40 agonist ivuxolimab. This TCR derives from an adult with an advanced solid tumor such as melanoma, head and neck, liver or kidney cancer. The V call is TRBV11-3, the J call TRBJ1-2, with 12 bases identical to TRBD1. In DNA, the CDR3 is TGTGCCAGCAGCCCGGGACAGGGGGCCTATGGCTACACCTTC. Residues: CASSPGQGAYGYTF.